Sequencing of this T cell receptor (beta chain) was carried out in a study of blood T cell repertoires in COVID-19. Study-wide context: Spain, Italy and the United States supplied samples that represented acute and convalescent COVID-19. Sources were T cells, B-cell-depleted T cells, or PBMCs; the material itself was cDNA or gDNA.

Under the authors' procedure: Nucleated cell number was recorded as an estimate derived from reference gene primer amplification. Using immunoSEQ multiplex PCR, the repertoire was profiled, and TCRdb retains in-frame clones only, with some absent. For V, J and clone size, that table is used; D and trimming come from the DNA. This table has about 50,000 clones, approximately 85% appearing once. This CDR3 is 15 amino acids long. Germline V lookup: CDR1 MGHRA, CDR2 YSYEKL. Trimming took 0 bases from V and 10 from J; bases not matched to a gene: 7. The clonotype originates from a man aged 55-75 years with acute or convalescent COVID-19. Sequenced material: peripheral blood. This chain connects TRBV4-1 to TRBJ2-1, with 9 bases aligning to TRBD2. CDR3 residues: CASSQEGLAGKEQFF. The CDR3 DNA reads TGCGCCAGCAGCCAAGAGGGGCTAGCGGGAAAGGAGCAGTTCTTC.